The clone carrying this T cell receptor (beta chain) was found many times. The PCR template was genomic DNA. A primer set of 30 forward and 13 reverse primers amplified the CDR3. A single record per CDR3 protein comes from TCRdb applying MiXCR to the multiplex PCR reads. The sample shows 280,000 or so distinct CDR3 sequences, roughly 50% of them seen only once. This entry belongs to a study of type 1 and type 2 diabetes patients. Study-wide context: T cells were magnetically sorted from PBMCs as CD4+ or CD8+ subsets.

V dropped 1 base and J dropped 1; count of bases not matched to a gene: 6. This CDR3 has 17 residues. In germline, CDR1 is SGHTA, CDR2 FQGNSA. The chain combines TRBV7-2 with TRBJ2-3, with 9 bases identical to TRBD2. Sequencing used peripheral blood mononuclear cells (PBMCs). The sequence was obtained from a man younger than 35 with type 2 diabetes. The CDR3 spells CASSLGSRGGGTDTQYF. The CDR3, as DNA: TGTGCCAGCAGCTTAGGTTCGCGGGGGGGAGGCACAGATACGCAGTATTTT.